Reported below is one T cell receptor beta chain. Its antigen is as yet unknown. Relative to the germline gene, one junction end is altered; a read error may explain this. Sequenced by immunoSEQ multiplex PCR; TCRdb stores in-frame clones only, minus some. This repertoire shows about 150,000 clones, roughly nine tenths found once; its top ten account for 2.6%. These data belong to a study of T cell responses to AZD1222 COVID-19 vaccine. Notes on the study in general: There were mostly white British donors and more females than males, and clonal diversity was possibly underestimated. None of the repertoires were sampled until the peak T cell response had passed. Reportedly, nearly half of unique spike TCRs recognized epitopes outside B.1.351/B.1.1.7 mutations. Spike-specific TCR breadth and depth grew following two AZD1222 doses.

Germline CDR1 and CDR2: LNHDA and SQIVND (reference sequence). This CDR3 is 9 amino acids long. V is TRBV19 and J is TRBJ1-2; possibly TRBD1 for D (6 bases). This TCR derives from an adult in good health. This sample comprised peripheral blood, obtained on day 0 of AZD1222 vaccination. This CDR3 is CAGAGGPVF. The CDR3 DNA reads TGTGCCGGCGCGGGGGGCCCGGTCTTC.